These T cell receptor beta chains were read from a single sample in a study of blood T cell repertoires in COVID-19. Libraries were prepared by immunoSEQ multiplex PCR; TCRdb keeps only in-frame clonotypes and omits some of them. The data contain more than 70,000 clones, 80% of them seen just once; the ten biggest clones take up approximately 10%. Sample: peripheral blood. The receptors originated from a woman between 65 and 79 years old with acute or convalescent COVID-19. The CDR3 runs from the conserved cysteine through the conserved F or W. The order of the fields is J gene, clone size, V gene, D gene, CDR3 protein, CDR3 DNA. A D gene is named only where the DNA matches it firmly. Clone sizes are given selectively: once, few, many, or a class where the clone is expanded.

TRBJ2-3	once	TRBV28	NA	CASSQAGRDTQYF	TGTGCCAGCAGTCAGGCAGGGCGAGATACGCAGTATTTT
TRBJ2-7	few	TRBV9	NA	CASSPPGRGTNEQYF	TGTGCCAGCAGCCCCCCTGGTAGGGGGACAAACGAGCAGTACTTC
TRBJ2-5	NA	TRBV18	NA	CASSRAIEETQYF	TGTGCCAGCTCACGTGCGATCGAAGAGACCCAGTACTTC
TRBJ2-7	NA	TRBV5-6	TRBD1	CASSFRGTGVYEQYF	TGTGCCAGCAGCTTCCGCGGGACAGGGGTCTACGAGCAGTACTTC
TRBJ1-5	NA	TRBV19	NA	CASSIGTPGLNQPQHF	TGTGCCAGTAGTATAGGGACACCAGGCCTAAATCAGCCCCAGCATTTT
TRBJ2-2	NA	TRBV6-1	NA	CASSEELAGTKANTGELFF	TGTGCCAGCAGTGAAGAATTGGCAGGAACGAAAGCGAACACCGGGGAGCTGTTTTTT
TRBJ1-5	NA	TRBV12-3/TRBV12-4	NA	CASTPRPNQPQHF	TGTGCCAGCACCCCTAGGCCCAATCAGCCCCAGCATTTT
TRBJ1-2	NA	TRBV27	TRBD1	CASSAEGQGASSYTF	TGTGCCAGCAGCGCGGAGGGACAGGGGGCTTCGAGCTACACCTTC
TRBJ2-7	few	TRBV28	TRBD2	CASSFPLAATEQYF	TGTGCCAGCAGTTTTCCCCTAGCGGCGACCGAGCAGTACTTC
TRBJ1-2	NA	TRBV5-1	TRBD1	CASSGSQGAYGYTF	TGCGCCAGCAGCGGGTCACAGGGGGCCTATGGCTACACCTTC
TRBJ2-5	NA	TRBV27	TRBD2	CASSLSGGRASGVETQYF	TGTGCCAGCAGTTTATCTGGCGGGAGGGCATCAGGCGTAGAGACCCAGTACTTC
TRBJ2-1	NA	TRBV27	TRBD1	CASSLRGQGYNEQFF	TGTGCCAGCAGTTTAAGGGGACAGGGTTACAATGAGCAGTTCTTC
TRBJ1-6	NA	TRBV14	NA	CASSQSRRKMDSPLHF	TGTGCCAGCAGCCAAAGCAGGAGGAAAATGGATTCACCCCTCCACTTT
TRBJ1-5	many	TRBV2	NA	CASSENGRENQPQHF	TGTGCCAGCAGTGAGAATGGACGGGAAAATCAGCCCCAGCATTTT
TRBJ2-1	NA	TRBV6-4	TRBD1	CASSARDSNEQFF	TGTGCCAGCAGTGCCCGGGACAGCAATGAGCAGTTCTTC
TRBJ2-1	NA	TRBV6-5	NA	CASSVYEQFF	TGTGCCAGCTCGGTGTATGAGCAGTTCTTC
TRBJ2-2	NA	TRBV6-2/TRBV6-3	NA	CASSYNSLNTGELFF	TGTGCCAGCAGTTACAACAGCCTCAACACCGGGGAGCTGTTTTTT
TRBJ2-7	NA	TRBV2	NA	CASSYRGRASGIPGHEQYF	TGTGCCAGCAGCTACAGGGGGCGGGCTAGCGGGATTCCAGGCCACGAGCAGTACTTC
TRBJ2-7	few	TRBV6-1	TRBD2	CASSELTSGRYEQYF	TGTGCCAGCAGTGAATTAACTAGCGGGCGCTACGAGCAGTACTTC
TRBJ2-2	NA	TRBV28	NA	CASSLRLASTGELFF	TGTGCCAGCAGTTTAAGGCTAGCTTCCACCGGGGAGCTGTTTTTT
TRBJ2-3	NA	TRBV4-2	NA	CASSQGGDGGADTQYF	TGTGCCAGCAGCCAAGGGGGGGACGGCGGGGCAGATACGCAGTATTTT
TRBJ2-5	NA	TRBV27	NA	CATQDYNQETQYF	TGTGCCACTCAAGACTACAACCAAGAGACCCAGTACTTC
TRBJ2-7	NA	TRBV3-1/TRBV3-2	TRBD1	CASSLTQGTSIEQYF	TGTGCCAGCAGCCTTACACAGGGGACGTCTATCGAGCAGTACTTC
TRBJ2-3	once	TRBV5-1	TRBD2	CASSIQRGPTDTQYF	TGCGCCAGCAGCATTCAGCGGGGACCCACAGATACGCAGTATTTT
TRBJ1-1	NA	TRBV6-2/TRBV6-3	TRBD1	CASSRDRGSKTEAFF	TGTGCCAGCAGCAGGGACAGGGGATCGAAGACTGAAGCTTTCTTT
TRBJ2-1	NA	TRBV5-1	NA	CASRPSGALGNEQFF	TGCGCCAGCAGGCCCTCAGGGGCGCTTGGGAATGAGCAGTTCTTC
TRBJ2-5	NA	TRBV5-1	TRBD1	CASSSSGDRGETQYF	TGCGCCAGCAGCTCCAGCGGAGACAGGGGGGAGACCCAGTACTTC
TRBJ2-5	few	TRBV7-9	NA	CASSPTGKQETQYF	TGTGCCAGCAGCCCAACAGGGAAGCAAGAGACCCAGTACTTC
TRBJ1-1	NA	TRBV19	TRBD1	CASYDRGGEAFF	TGTGCCAGTTACGACAGGGGCGGTGAAGCTTTCTTT
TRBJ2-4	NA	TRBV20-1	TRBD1	CSASGTGYSDIQYF	TGCAGTGCTAGTGGGACAGGGTATAGTGACATTCAGTACTTC
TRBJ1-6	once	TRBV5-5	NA	CASSVHDTSYNSPLHF	TGTGCCAGCAGCGTGCACGACACCTCCTATAATTCACCCCTCCACTTT
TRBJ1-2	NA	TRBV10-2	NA	CASSERGYGYTF	TGCGCCAGCAGTGAGCGGGGGTATGGCTACACCTTC
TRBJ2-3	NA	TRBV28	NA	CASIGLTFSTDTQYF	TGTGCCAGCATCGGACTGACTTTTAGCACAGATACGCAGTATTTT
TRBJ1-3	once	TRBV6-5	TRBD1	CASRTGTSGNTIYF	TGTGCCAGCAGGACAGGGACCTCTGGAAACACCATATATTTT
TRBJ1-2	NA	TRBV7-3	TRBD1	CASSEGTGRGGYTF	TGTGCCAGCAGCGAAGGGACAGGGAGAGGAGGCTACACCTTC
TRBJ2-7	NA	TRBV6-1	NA	CASSEVQVYEQYF	TGTGCCAGCAGTGAAGTACAGGTCTACGAGCAGTACTTC
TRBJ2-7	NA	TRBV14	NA	CASSQDWRGEQYF	TGTGCCAGCAGCCAAGATTGGAGGGGCGAGCAGTACTTC
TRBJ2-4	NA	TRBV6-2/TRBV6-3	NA	CASSYRDTRNIQYF	TGTGCCAGCAGTTACCGCGACACCAGAAACATTCAGTACTTC
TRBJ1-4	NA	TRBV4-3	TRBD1	CASSQGTGSLTGDEKLFF	TGCGCCAGCAGCCAAGGGACAGGGAGTCTGACTGGGGATGAAAAACTGTTTTTT
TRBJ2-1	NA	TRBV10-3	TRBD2	CAISVLGGSSYNEQFF	TGTGCCATCAGTGTTTTGGGAGGGAGCTCCTACAATGAGCAGTTCTTC
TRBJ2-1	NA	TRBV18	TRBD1	CASSPMRQGYEQFF	TGTGCCAGCTCACCGATGAGACAGGGCTATGAGCAGTTCTTC
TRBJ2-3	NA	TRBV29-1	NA	CSVHNQGTTDTQYF	TGCAGCGTCCATAACCAGGGGACCACAGATACGCAGTATTTT
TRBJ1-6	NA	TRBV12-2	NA	CASGGTSSVNSPLHF	TGTGCAAGTGGGGGGACCAGCTCGGTTAATTCACCCCTCCACTTT
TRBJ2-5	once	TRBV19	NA	CASSHLGETQYF	TGTGCCAGTTCTCATCTCGGGGAGACCCAGTACTTC
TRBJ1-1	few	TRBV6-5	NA	CASSYSGRANTEAFF	TGTGCCAGCAGTTACTCGGGCAGGGCCAACACTGAAGCTTTCTTT
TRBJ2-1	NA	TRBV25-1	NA	CASSESLYEQFF	TGTGCCAGCAGTGAATCCCTTTATGAGCAGTTCTTC
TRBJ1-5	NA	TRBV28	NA	CASSPEENQPQHF	TGTGCCAGCAGTCCCGAAGAGAATCAGCCCCAGCATTTT
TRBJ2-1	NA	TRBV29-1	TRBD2	CSVDASGNYNEQFF	TGCAGCGTGGACGCTAGCGGGAACTACAATGAGCAGTTCTTC
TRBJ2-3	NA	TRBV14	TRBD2	CASSQHSGRGRTDTQYF	TGTGCCAGCAGCCAGCATAGCGGGAGAGGCCGCACAGATACGCAGTATTTT
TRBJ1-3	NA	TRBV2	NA	CASSRESGNTIYF	TGTGCCAGCAGCAGGGAATCTGGAAACACCATATATTTT
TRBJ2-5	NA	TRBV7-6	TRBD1	CASSYPWQGALETQYF	TGTGCCAGCAGCTACCCTTGGCAGGGGGCTTTAGAGACCCAGTACTTC
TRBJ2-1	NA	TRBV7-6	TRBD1	CASSLDRGQGTSEQFF	TGTGCCAGCAGCTTGGACAGGGGACAGGGGACTAGTGAGCAGTTCTTC
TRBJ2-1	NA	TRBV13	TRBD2	CASSSSGGVSYNEQFF	TGTGCCAGCAGCTCAAGCGGGGGGGTCTCCTACAATGAGCAGTTCTTC
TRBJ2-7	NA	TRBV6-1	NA	CASSEQSGSSYEQYF	TGTGCCAGCAGTGAACAGAGCGGATCCTCCTACGAGCAGTACTTC
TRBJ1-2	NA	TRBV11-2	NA	CASSSTYYGYTF	TGTGCCAGCAGCTCCACTTATTATGGCTACACCTTC
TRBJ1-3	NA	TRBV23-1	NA	CASSRAFSGNTIYF	TGCGCCAGCTCGAGGGCTTTCTCTGGAAACACCATATATTTT
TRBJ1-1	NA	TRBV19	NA	CASSLSVNTEAFF	TGTGCCAGTAGCTTATCTGTGAACACTGAAGCTTTCTTT
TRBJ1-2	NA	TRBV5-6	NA	CASSPAGDFNYGYTF	TGTGCCAGCAGCCCGGCGGGAGACTTTAACTATGGCTACACCTTC
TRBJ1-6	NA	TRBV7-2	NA	CASSSQGTRNSPLHF	TGTGCCAGCAGCTCCCAGGGGACCAGAAATTCACCCCTCCACTTT
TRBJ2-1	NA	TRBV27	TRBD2	CASSPLVVAGGYNEQFF	TGTGCCAGCAGTCCCCTCGTTGTTGCGGGAGGTTACAATGAGCAGTTCTTC